Shown below are 16 T cell receptor beta chains from a single sample sequenced in a study of blood T cells in healthy people across ages. A second roughly 6 to 11 cycle PCR used barcoded and J-beta primers. TCRdb used MiXCR to reprocess the 5' RACE reads, holding one entry per CDR3 protein. The profile shows around 800,000 distinct CDR3 sequences, 40% to 65% of them singletons. Sequences were obtained from blood. The receptor source for this set is a man older than 75 in good health.

Many counts were recorded for this clonotype. The chain recombines TRBV3-1 with TRBJ1-1; no definite D call. In germline, CDR1 is LGHDT, CDR2 YNNKEL (reference sequence). V dropped 0 bases and J dropped 1 base, with 12 bases sitting between them. The CDR3 spans 16 residues. For the CDR3, the DNA is TGTGCCAGCAGCCAAGATAGGAAGCTTCCGAACACTGAAGCTTTCTTT. Translated, it gives CASSQDRKLPNTEAFF.

V and J are TRBV20-1 and TRBJ1-5; D unresolved. This CDR3 is built from 15 residues. V was shortened by 2 bases and J by 7 bases, with 18 bases between the two germline ends. From germline, CDR1 is DFQATT and CDR2 SNEGSKA (reference sequence). The CDR3 region has the DNA TGCAGTGCTAGATCCCGGGAGGGAGGTGGACAGCCCCAGCATTTT. Protein product: CSARSREGGGQPQHF.

Notes on this clonotype: This may be a read error, as it is one base from a much larger clone. V gene TRBV10-3 combines with J gene TRBJ2-1; 10 bases fit TRBD2. Per the germline V gene, CDR1 is ENHRY and CDR2 is SYGVKD. There are 18 residues in the CDR3. The CDR3 sequence: CAISEGALAGASYNKQFF. The CDR3 DNA follows: TGTGCCATCAGTGAAGGGGCCCTAGCGGGAGCATCCTACAATAAGCAGTTCTTC.

The rearrangement joins TRBV7-9 to TRBJ1-6; 8 bases match TRBD1. This CDR3 contains 14 residues. The V and J ends lost 2 bases and 10 bases, in that order; junction bases with no gene match: 4. Germline CDR1 is SEHNR and CDR2 is FQNEAQ (reference sequence). The chain's CDR3 is CASSLQGASSPLHF. CDR3 nucleotides: TGTGCCAGCAGCTTACAGGGGGCCTCGTCACCCCTCCACTTT.

This chain links TRBV29-1 with TRBJ2-7, with 9 bases aligning to TRBD2. This CDR3 is built from 13 residues. Unmatched junction bases numbered 10, after V lost 7 bases and J lost 6 bases. The germline V gene has CDR1 SQVTM and CDR2 ANQGSEA. The CDR3 protein is CSAGAGGNVEQYF. The CDR3 nucleotides read TGCAGCGCTGGAGCGGGAGGTAATGTCGAGCAGTACTTC.

In DNA form, the CDR3 reads TGTGCCAGCAGCCCAAGATCCGGAGTAGCTTTCTTT. Encoded protein: CASSPRSGVAFF. The chain carries TRBV5-5 and TRBJ1-1; no clear D. CDR3 length equals 12 residues. Germline V gene lookup returns CDR1 SGHKS and CDR2 YYEKEE (reference sequence). V gave up 4 bases and J gave up 10 bases, with 14 bases separating them.

A few counts support this clonotype. This chain connects TRBV7-3 to TRBJ2-1; D is unclear. V dropped 2 bases and J dropped 6 bases, with 11 bases sitting between them. CDR1 and CDR2 from the germline V gene are SGHTA and FQGTGA. CDR3 length equals 14 residues. DNA for the CDR3: TGTGCCAGCAGCTTAGGCATGTCGTTCAATGAGCAGTTCTTC. It specifies CASSLGMSFNEQFF.

This clonotype appeared many times. V gene TRBV21-1 combines with J gene TRBJ1-2; the D call TRBD1 from the table was never checked on the DNA. TRBV21-1 is assigned pseudogene status. The CDR3 spans 15 residues. The DNA for the CDR3 is TGTGCCAGCAGCAAAGCCGCGGACAGGGACTATGGCTACACCTTC. Amino acids: CASSKAADRDYGYTF.

This clonotype has just one count. This sequence joins TRBV27 and TRBJ2-3; TRBD2 matches at 7 bases. After removal of 3 bases from V and 2 bases from J, the junction contained 5 bases not matched to a gene. The germline V gene encodes CDR1 MNHEY and CDR2 SMNVEV (reference sequence). CDR3 size: 15 residues. CDR3 amino acids: CASSFDREDTDTQYF. The CDR3 DNA sequence: TGTGCCAGCAGTTTTGACCGGGAGGACACAGATACGCAGTATTTT.

The CDR3 region has the DNA TGTGCCAGCAGCCCCCCCGGAGGGGGCTACACTGAAGCTTTCTTT. This translates into CASSPPGGGYTEAFF. V and J are TRBV6-6 and TRBJ1-1; 7 nucleotides align to TRBD1. Trimming took 6 bases from V and 3 from J; bases not matched to a gene: 10. Germline V gene sequence: CDR1 MNHNY, CDR2 SVGAGI (reference sequence). This CDR3 has 15 residues.

This clonotype was picked up a small number of times. The CDR3 loop reads CASSPEYEQYF. For the CDR3, the DNA is TGTGCCAGCAGTCCTGAATACGAGCAGTACTTC. This chain connects TRBV2 to TRBJ2-7; D is uncertain. This CDR3 comprises 11 residues. Germline CDR1 SNHLY, CDR2 FYNNEI. The ends were cut back, 5 bases at V and 4 bases at J, with 6 bases in the middle.

V usage is TRBV12-3 or TRBV12-4 and J usage is TRBJ2-1; 8 nucleotides align to TRBD2. The CDR3 is 16 amino acids. J lost 2 bases, V lost 6 bases, and 9 bases had no gene match. The CDR3 spells CASSRRLANPYNEQFF. DNA for the CDR3: TGTGCCAGCAGCCGAAGACTAGCGAACCCCTACAATGAGCAGTTCTTC.

This chain links TRBV2 with TRBJ2-5; 8 bases map to TRBD2. V dropped 3 bases and J dropped 11; count of bases not matched to a gene: 5. Germline-derived CDR1 and CDR2 are SNHLY and FYNNEI. The CDR3 runs to 12 residues. CDR3 amino acids: CASSDRAGAQYF. CDR3 nucleotides: TGTGCCAGCAGTGACCGAGCGGGAGCGCAGTACTTC.

This clonotype was detected a few times. V usage is TRBV10-3 and J usage is TRBJ1-1; 7 nucleotides align to TRBD1. Germline V gene sequence: CDR1 ENHRY, CDR2 SYGVKD. The CDR3 contains 14 residues. With 7 bases clipped from V and 2 bases from J, the junction kept 7 bases outside the gene matches. CDR3 sequence (DNA): TGTGCCATCACCCCGGGGGACAGAAACACTGAAGCTTTCTTT. Translating it yields CAITPGDRNTEAFF.

This clonotype turned up a few times. Written as DNA, the CDR3 is TGTGCCATCAGCAAGGATTCGCGCACAGATACGCAGTATTTT. It specifies CAISKDSRTDTQYF. V and J are TRBV10-3 and TRBJ2-3; D is unclear. Germline lookup yields CDR1 ENHRY and CDR2 SYGVKD. V lost 6 bases and J 1 base, leaving 11 bases between the germline ends. CDR3 length equals 14 residues.

The V and J genes are TRBV2 and TRBJ2-4, with 7 positions matching TRBD1. The J call may be mistaken, given a closer DNA end match to TRBJ2-7. CDR1 and CDR2 (germline): SNHLY, FYNNEI. The CDR3 is 16 residues long. The CDR3 DNA follows: TGTGCCAGCAGAGAGGCCCACGGGACAGTGAACTACGAGCAGTACTTC. Its protein product is CASREAHGTVNYEQYF.